This T cell receptor beta chain was found in a study of siplizumab effects on memory and regulatory T cells. The CDR3 is made up of 16 amino acids. The trim removed 0 bases at V and 4 bases at J, leaving 2 bases unmatched. Germline V CDR1 and CDR2: ENHRY, SYGVKD. Worth noting for this clone: Its antigen is undetermined.

About 10^5 TCR templates were measured in each sample. The repertoire was sequenced with immunoSEQ multiplex PCR; TCRdb's copy has only in-frame clones and lacks some. The table has approximately 100,000 clones, under 95% seen once. Study-level results: Greater diversity than memory cells seemed evident in naive T cells, which also appeared to be major alloresponse contributors. The drug siplizumab significantly decreased the alloreactive sequences that could be traced to unstimulated CD4+ memory cells. No functional test confirmed suppression by proliferating siplizumab-culture Tregs.

This clonotype was sampled from a human donor in good health. The V and J genes are TRBV10-3 and TRBJ2-1, with TRBD2 identical over 11 bases. Material: Tregs sorted from blood. The CDR3 nucleotides read TGTGCCATCAGTGAGTCTACTAGCGGGAGTTACAATGAGCAGTTCTTC. Translated, it gives CAISESTSGSYNEQFF.